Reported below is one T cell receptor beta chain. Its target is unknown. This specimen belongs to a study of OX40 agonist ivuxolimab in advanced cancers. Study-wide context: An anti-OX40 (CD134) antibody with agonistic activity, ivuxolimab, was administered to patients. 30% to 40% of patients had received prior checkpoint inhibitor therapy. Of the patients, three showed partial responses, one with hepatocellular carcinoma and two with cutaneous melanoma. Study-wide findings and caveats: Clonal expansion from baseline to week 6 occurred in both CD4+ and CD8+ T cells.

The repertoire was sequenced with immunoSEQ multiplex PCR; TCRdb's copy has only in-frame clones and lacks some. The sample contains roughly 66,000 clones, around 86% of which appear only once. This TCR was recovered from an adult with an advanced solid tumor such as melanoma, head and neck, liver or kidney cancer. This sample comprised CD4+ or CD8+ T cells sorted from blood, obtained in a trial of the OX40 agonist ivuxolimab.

As DNA, the CDR3 is TGTGCCAGCACCCCCGGGCTAGCGGGGACCTACAATGAGCAGTTCTTC. Amino acid sequence: CASTPGLAGTYNEQFF. The chain employs TRBV7-9 and TRBJ2-1; 9 bases are shared with TRBD2. V gave up 7 bases and J gave up 2 bases; unmatched junction bases: 9. Germline CDR1 reads SEHNR; CDR2 reads FQNEAQ (reference sequence). The CDR3 runs 16 residues.